The 18 T cell receptor beta chains reported below all come from one sample, sequenced in a study of T-cell reconstitution after alpha-beta-depleted transplantation in children. The TCRbeta library was prepared with unique molecular identifiers. TCRdb reprocessed the PCR reads with MiXCR, giving one entry per CDR3 protein. The sample holds 150,000 to 200,000 distinct CDR3 sequences; about 6.4% are singletons and the top ten take around 3.1%. The sequencing used PBMCs from the stem cell graft donor, collected from the stem cell graft. The receptors here all came from a human donor who donated a stem cell graft to a child with Wiskott-Aldrich syndrome.

This clonotype was detected many times. CDR3 DNA: TGCAGTGTTGGTAGCGGGGTACAAGAGACCCAGTACTTC. It codes for CSVGSGVQETQYF. This sequence joins TRBV20-1 and TRBJ2-5, with 8 bases identical to TRBD2. This CDR3 is 13 amino acids long. Germline V gene sequence: CDR1 DFQATT, CDR2 SNEGSKA (reference sequence). The junction had 6 bases not matched to a gene; V was cut back by 7 bases and J by 2 bases.

The sample holds many counts of this clonotype. The chain carries TRBV6-5 and TRBJ2-2; TRBD1 agrees at 10 bases. The germline CDR1 and CDR2 sequences are MNHEY and SVGAGI. This CDR3 is 16 amino acids long. The junction had 7 bases not matched to a gene; V was cut back by 0 bases and J by 9 bases. The CDR3 spells CASSYSGTGDFRELFF. The CDR3 bases are TGTGCCAGCAGTTACTCCGGGACAGGGGATTTCAGGGAGCTGTTTTTT.

At least ten counts were recorded for this clonotype. The V and J genes are TRBV20-1 and TRBJ2-1; D might be TRBD1 or TRBD2, each matching 5 bases. The CDR3 covers 13 residues. The V end was cut by 3 bases, the J end by 7 bases, with 13 bases between. Germline assignment: CDR1 DFQATT and CDR2 SNEGSKA (reference sequence). CDR3 nucleotides: TGCAGTGCTAGCGGGACCTACCGTAATGAGCAGTTCTTC. Translated: CSASGTYRNEQFF.

This clonotype has only a few counts. The chain has TRBV24-1 and TRBJ2-7; TRBD1 matches at 7 bases. In germline, CDR1 is KGHDR, CDR2 SFDVKD. V lost 2 bases, J lost 4 bases, and 7 bases stayed unmatched. CDR3 length equals 15 residues. This CDR3 is CATSDSRQGQYEQYF. Written as DNA, the CDR3 is TGTGCCACCAGTGATTCCCGACAGGGACAGTACGAGCAGTACTTC.

At least ten counts were recorded for this clonotype. The rearrangement joins TRBV5-1 to TRBJ1-3; 7 positions agree with TRBD1. V was pared by 3 bases and J by 0 bases, with 0 bases of the junction left unmatched. The CDR3 has 14 amino acids. Germline CDR1 reads SGHRS; CDR2 reads YFSETQ. In DNA, the CDR3 is TGCGCCAGCAGCTGGGACAGCTCTGGAAACACCATATATTTT. Protein: CASSWDSSGNTIYF. The entire variable domain, with the rest obtained from reference TRBV5-1 and TRBJ1-3, is as follows: KAGVTQTPRYLIKTRGQQVTLSCSPISGHRSVSWYQQTPGQGLQFLFEYFSETQRNKGNFPGRFSGRQFSNSRSEMNVSTLELGDSALYLCASSWDSSGNTIYFGEGSWLTVV.

The sample holds many counts of this clonotype. This chain uses TRBV11-2 with TRBJ2-2; D unresolved. V dropped 1 base and J dropped 7 bases, with 10 bases sitting between them. The CDR3 covers 14 residues. The germline gives CDR1 SGHAT, CDR2 FQNNGV. The CDR3 DNA follows: TGTGCCAGCAGCTTAGGGTTGGCACTCGGGGAGCTGTTTTTT. Translated, it gives CASSLGLALGELFF.

This clonotype appeared many times. This rearrangement joins TRBV24-1 to TRBJ2-7; TRBD1 aligns across 7 bases. Germline-derived CDR1 and CDR2 are KGHDR and SFDVKD. The junction had 6 bases not matched to a gene; V was cut back by 3 bases and J by 2 bases. This CDR3 spans 15 amino acids. CDR3 residues: CATSDPDRKPYEQYF. DNA for the CDR3: TGTGCCACCAGTGATCCGGACAGGAAACCCTACGAGCAGTACTTC.

As for this clonotype: A much larger clone lies a single base off, so this may be a read error. The chain is built from TRBV12-3 or TRBV12-4 and TRBJ1-4, with D hard to call. The CDR3 sequence is 13 residues long. The CDR3 bases are TGTCCCAGCAGTTTAGGCCAAGAGGAAAAACTGTTTTTT. Its protein product is CPSSLGQEEKLFF.

This clonotype was detected ten times or more. V gene TRBV6-5 combines with J gene TRBJ1-1; possible D gene TRBD1, 6 bases. CDR3 size: 14 residues. The germline V gene has CDR1 MNHEY and CDR2 SVGAGI. Trimming took off 5 bases at V and 6 bases at J, with 16 bases between the two ends. CDR3 amino acids: CASSPRGADSEAFF. The CDR3 DNA reads TGTGCCAGCAGTCCCCGGGGGGCTGATTCTGAAGCTTTCTTT.

The sample holds a few counts of this clonotype. The V gene is TRBV6-2 or TRBV6-3, the J gene TRBJ2-7, with D perhaps assigned TRBD1 or TRBD2 (5 bases each). V was pared by 8 bases and J by 7 bases, with 24 bases between. Germline CDR1 MNHEY, CDR2 SVGEGT. The CDR3 contains 15 residues. The CDR3 DNA reads TGTGCCAGCCTTCCCATCCGGGACGTCCGCCGGGAGCAGTACTTC. It yields the protein CASLPIRDVRREQYF.

This clonotype has a count of ten or more. V usage is TRBV6-5 and J usage is TRBJ1-5; D not resolved. The germline V gene has CDR1 MNHEY and CDR2 SVGAGI. V lost 6 bases and J lost 4, with 13 bases in between. CDR3 length: 14 amino acids. For the CDR3, the DNA is TGTGCCAGCAGAAAAAGGGCAGGAAATCAGCCCCAGCATTTT. It yields the protein CASRKRAGNQPQHF.

This clonotype was seen ten or more times. The V and J genes are TRBV4-2 and TRBJ2-2; D uncertain. V was cut by 0 bases and J by 1 base, with 9 bases left in between. The CDR3 length is 16 residues. In germline, CDR1 is LGHNA, CDR2 YNFKEQ. The CDR3 here is CASSQETSLNTGELFF. The DNA of the CDR3 is TGTGCCAGCAGCCAAGAGACGTCCCTGAACACCGGGGAGCTGTTTTTT.

This clonotype was found many times. The chain is built from TRBV30 and TRBJ2-2; D is uncertain. Germline CDR1 and CDR2: GTSNPN and SVGIG (reference sequence). The CDR3 is 11 residues long. The V end lost 2 bases, the J end lost 10 bases, and 8 bases lay between the germline ends. CDR3 region: CAWSQMVELFF. As DNA, the CDR3 is TGTGCCTGGAGTCAGATGGTGGAGCTGTTTTTT.

At least ten counts were recorded for this clonotype. The CDR3 does not close with the conserved phenylalanine or tryptophan, likely indicating a read error. The chain recombines TRBV24-1 with TRBJ2-5; TRBD2 is a possible D gene (6 bases). V was pared by 4 bases and J by 4 bases, with 12 bases between. The germline V gene has CDR1 KGHDR and CDR2 SFDVKD. The CDR3 is 14 amino acids. In DNA form, the CDR3 reads TGTGCCACCAGTGAATTTAGGGACTCAGAGACCCAGTACTCC. Translating gives CATSEFRDSETQYS.

This clonotype occurred many times. The CDR3 bases are TGCGCCAGCAGCTTGGTGGGCTCCCTCAGAGAGACCCAGTACTTC. It codes for CASSLVGSLRETQYF. This rearrangement joins TRBV5-1 to TRBJ2-5; D is ambiguous. CDR1 and CDR2 (germline): SGHRS, YFSETQ. CDR3 length: 15 amino acids. The V end lost 0 bases, the J end lost 4 bases, and 13 bases lay between the germline ends. Combining the CDR3 with reference TRBV5-1 and TRBJ2-5 gives the whole variable domain KAGVTQTPRYLIKTRGQQVTLSCSPISGHRSVSWYQQTPGQGLQFLFEYFSETQRNKGNFPGRFSGRQFSNSRSEMNVSTLELGDSALYLCASSLVGSLRETQYFGPGTRLLVL.

This clonotype was recorded at least ten times. CDR3 sequence (DNA): TGTGCCAGCAGCCGCGGGACTAGCGGGGCTTCCTACGAGCAGTACTTC. Encoded protein: CASSRGTSGASYEQYF. The chain carries TRBV3-1 and TRBJ2-7, with 13 bases identical to TRBD2. V was clipped by 4 bases and J by 1 base; unmatched bases: 4. The germline V gene has CDR1 LGHDT and CDR2 YNNKEL (reference sequence). The CDR3 runs to 16 residues.

This clonotype was seen at least ten times. The rearrangement links TRBV25-1 to TRBJ1-1; weak D call: TRBD1 (6 bases). The CDR3 is 13 amino acids. Trimming removed 10 bases from V and 1 base from J, with 13 bases in between. Per the germline V gene, CDR1 is MGHDK and CDR2 is SYGVNS. The CDR3: CATSGVGNTEAFF. The CDR3 DNA reads as TGTGCCACCTCAGGGGTCGGGAACACTGAAGCTTTCTTT.

This clonotype was recorded many times. This chain joins TRBV11-2 and TRBJ2-5; 9 nucleotides match TRBD1. CDR1 is SGHAT, CDR2 FQNNGV, per germline. The CDR3 loop spans 15 amino acids. The junction had 9 bases not matched to a gene; V was cut back by 6 bases and J by 4 bases. CDR3 DNA: TGTGCCAGCAGAATGAGGACAGGGGAGACAGAGACCCAGTACTTC. Translated: CASRMRTGETETQYF.